The clone carrying this T cell receptor (beta chain) was counted at least ten times. Its antigen is not identified. Clinical symptoms, serum thyroxine and TRAb, thyroid ultrasound and orbital computed tomography together formed the diagnostic basis. This entry belongs to a study of T cells in Graves' hyperthyroidism and ophthalmopathy. General observations from the study: The authors' 13 V-J model separated ophthalmopathy from stable hyperthyroidism. Clonotypes that were expanded in thyroid above 0.001 mostly appeared in blood too. The model's output predicted ophthalmopathy at a median of roughly 6.9 months prior to onset.

The CDR3 is made up of 14 amino acids. V shed 11 bases and J shed 3 bases, with 14 bases lying between them. Germline CDR1 and CDR2: SGHVS and FQNEAQ. Amplification of TCR beta CDR3 regions used RNA as the template. In the first-round RT-PCR of the TCR CDR3, the HTBI primer set was used. TCRdb reprocessed the multiplex PCR reads via MiXCR and lists one record per CDR3 protein. This table holds a few hundred thousand distinct CDR3 sequences, about half found once. The J gene is TRBJ2-6, the V gene TRBV7-8; possible D gene TRBD1, 5 bases. The sample taken for sequencing was peripheral blood or thyroid tissue (not recorded which). This clonotype was obtained from an adult woman with Graves' disease, either hyperthyroidism or ophthalmopathy (not recorded which). CDR3: CASRWGGGANVLTF. CDR3 nucleotides: TGTGCCTCGCGGTGGGGCGGTGGGGCCAACGTCCTGACTTTC.